The following is a T cell receptor (beta chain) sequence with its context. No cognate antigen has been identified for it. Within one base of it there is no much larger clone, and no base qualities were kept. The entry originates in a study of cytomegalovirus exposure and HLA in healthy donors (dated by TCRdb to the late 2010s). The study in broad terms: According to a later analysis, the roughly 120 validation repertoires were produced on the same platform as the 666 repertoires of the first cohort. High-throughput TCR immunosequencing, statistical association of individual TCRs with disease status, and machine learning were combined to predict cytomegalovirus infection status. The study aimed to test whether cataloging public T cell receptors could reveal signatures of past pathogen exposure. In addition to the first cohort of approximately 670 subjects, a separate validation cohort of 130 or so different subjects was used. The investigation overall reported the following: Most TCR sequences were observed very rarely across donors, whereas some public TCRs were present in many individuals. The study listed 150 to 200 TCR beta chains as associated with cytomegalovirus. In vitro tests confirmed that a few of the cytomegalovirus-associated TCR beta chains recognize cytomegalovirus antigens. Subsequent analysis determined that TCRs grouped into clusters in the first cohort also showed a tendency toward co-occurrence across the 120 validation repertoires, and 85% to 95% of cluster scores exceeded 0. The classifier was reported to diagnose cytomegalovirus status with high specificity and sensitivity in both the original cohort and the validation cohort. All 120 or so repertoires were used to score co-occurrence in the validation cohort in a later analysis, because that analysis had no HLA typing for the cohort. It was suggested by the authors that the approach could potentially be generalized to other disease states and immunological phenotypes.

The library was obtained by the immunoSEQ multiplex PCR assay. In the authors' own workflow: A statistical classification framework was built for diagnosing cytomegalovirus status from the catalog of TCR beta chain sequences. TCRdb limited this immuneACCESS table to in-frame rearrangements with V and J called. A share of clones is missing; checked studies link under half to unresolved V genes, and the rest is unexplained. V and J calls and clone size are copied from that table; D and trimming were computed from the DNA. The sample table holds around 190,000 clones, of which roughly 85% were seen once. The biggest ten clones account for roughly 15% of the sample. CDR1 MNHNS and CDR2 SASEGT are derived from the germline V gene. V lost 7 bases and J lost 2 bases, and the count of bases not matched to a germline gene is 6. The CDR3 starts with the cysteine, ends with the phenylalanine, and has 15 residues. Only the CDR3 part of the read is kept: 45 bases, read in frame from the first base.

The donors belonged to the validation cohort of about 110 subjects, which was separate from the roughly 700-subject first cohort. The source of this sequence is a man between 18 and 35 years old in good health and CMV-seropositive. The source material was PBMCs. The chain couples TRBV6-1 to TRBJ2-1, and TRBD1 matches 9 of the central bases. The DNA sequence is given as TGTGCCAGCAAGGTGGGACAGGGCACCTACAATGAGCAGTTCTTC. Its coded protein is CASKVGQGTYNEQFF.